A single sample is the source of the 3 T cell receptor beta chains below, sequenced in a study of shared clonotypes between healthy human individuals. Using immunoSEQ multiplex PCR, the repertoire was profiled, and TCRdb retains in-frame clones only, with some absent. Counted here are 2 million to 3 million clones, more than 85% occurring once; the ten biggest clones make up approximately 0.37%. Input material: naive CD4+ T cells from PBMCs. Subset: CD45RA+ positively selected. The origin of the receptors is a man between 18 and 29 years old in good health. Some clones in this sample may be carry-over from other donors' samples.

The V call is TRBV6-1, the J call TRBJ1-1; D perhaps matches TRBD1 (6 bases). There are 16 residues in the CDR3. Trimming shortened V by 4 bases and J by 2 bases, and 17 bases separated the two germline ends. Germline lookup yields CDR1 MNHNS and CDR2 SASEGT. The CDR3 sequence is CASSAQTGHSNTEAFF. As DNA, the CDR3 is TGTGCCAGCAGTGCGCAAACGGGACACTCAAACACTGAAGCTTTCTTT.

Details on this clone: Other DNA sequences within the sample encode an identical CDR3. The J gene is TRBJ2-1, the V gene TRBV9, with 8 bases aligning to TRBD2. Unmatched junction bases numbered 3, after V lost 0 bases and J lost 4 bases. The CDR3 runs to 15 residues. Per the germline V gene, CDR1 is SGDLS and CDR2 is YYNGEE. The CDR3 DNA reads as TGTGCCAGCAGCGTAGGGCTAGCGGGTTACAATGAGCAGTTCTTC. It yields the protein CASSVGLAGYNEQFF.

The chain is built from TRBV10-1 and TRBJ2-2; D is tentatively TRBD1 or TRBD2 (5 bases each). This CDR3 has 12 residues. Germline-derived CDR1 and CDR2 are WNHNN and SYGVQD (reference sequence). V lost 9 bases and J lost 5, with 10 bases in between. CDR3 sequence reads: CASGTATGELFF. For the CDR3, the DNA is TGCGCCAGTGGGACGGCAACCGGGGAGCTGTTTTTT.